This T cell receptor (beta chain) was retrieved from a study of shared clonotypes between healthy human individuals. Study-wide background: Samples came from a couple of female and a few male donors aged 18 to 49. There were three CD4 naive, three CD4 memory, two CD8 naive and one CD8 memory plates per donor.

Study results and caveats: Sharing across a handful of donors was seen in 4% to 6.5% of naive CD4 clonotypes. Among non-shared clonotypes, generation probabilities were lower than among those shared by all four donors.

In the case of this clone: The antigen is undetermined.

Germline V CDR1 and CDR2: SGHVS, FNYEAQ. After removal of 2 bases from V and 8 bases from J, the junction contained 7 bases not matched to a gene. The CDR3 spans 15 residues. Sequencing used immunoSEQ multiplex PCR; TCRdb keeps in-frame clones, though not all of them. The sample yields millions of clones, about 95% seen once. Naivety among CD8 cells was defined by CD45RO negativity and positive CCR7 selection, thereby excluding terminally differentiated effector memory CD45RA+ cells. This receptor was obtained from a man between 18 and 29 years old in good health. The rearrangement uses TRBV7-6 and TRBJ2-1; 9 bases align to TRBD2. Sequenced: naive CD8+ T cells sorted from blood. CDR3: CASSLILSGSDEQFF. In DNA form, the CDR3 reads TGTGCCAGCAGCTTAATCCTTAGCGGGAGCGATGAGCAGTTCTTC.